This T cell receptor (beta chain) was captured in a study of T cell repertoires in cytomegalovirus infection. As for the study in general: TCR beta signatures that were public indicated CMV infection and matching HLA type. Study-level findings and limits: Summed public TCR beta family frequency identified CMV carriers bearing the relevant HLA. Dominant in the ex vivo response were TCR beta clonotypes restricted by HLA-C and specific for CMV.

TCRdb reprocessed the reads with MiXCR, giving one entry per CDR3 protein. The sample includes approximately 150,000 distinct CDR3 sequences, about 6.3% of them seen just once. This clonotype was detected many times. Its antigen is not known. Germline-derived CDR1 and CDR2 are MDHEN and SYDVKM. The CDR3 is 15 residues long. The ends were cut back, 1 base at V and 5 bases at J, with 14 bases in the middle. This TCR came from a human donor in good health (CMV status not recorded). Some clones in this sample may be carry-over from other donors' samples. This sequence joins TRBV28 and TRBJ1-1; a weak D match, TRBD1 (6 bases). The sample was PBMCs. The CDR3 DNA follows: TGTGCCAGCAGTTTATTCCAGGGGAGGACGACTGAAGCTTTCTTT. It specifies CASSLFQGRTTEAFF. The complete variable domain, with remaining parts taken from reference TRBV28 and TRBJ1-1, reads DVKVTQSSRYLVKRTGEKVFLECVQDMDHENMFWYRQDPGLGLRLIYFSYDVKMKEKGDIPEGYSVSREKKERFSLILESASTNQTSMYLCASSLFQGRTTEAFFGQGTRLTVV.